A selection of T cell receptor beta chains follows, all from one sample in a study of T cells in tuberculosis. The repertoire was sequenced with immunoSEQ multiplex PCR; TCRdb's copy has only in-frame clones and lacks some. The data contain tens of thousands of clones, approximately 91% of them singletons. What was sequenced was CD1b-GMM tetramer-negative cells sorted from PBMCs. Source of these receptors: an adult woman with latent tuberculosis. Each CDR3 is given with its conserved first and last residue. Fields, in order: CDR3 DNA, CDR3 protein, J gene, D gene, clone size, V gene. The D gene is left open where the match is weak. Some rows mark clone size as missing; the rest say once, few, many or name a class of expanded clone.

CDR3 DNA: TGTGCCAGCAGCTTGGCGGGGGGCCCCGAGCAGTACTTC; CDR3 protein: CASSLAGGPEQYF; J gene: TRBJ2-7; D gene: TRBD2; clone size: few; V gene: TRBV7-9
CDR3 DNA: TGTGCCAGTAACGGGCAGGGGAACACTGAAGCTTTCTTT; CDR3 protein: CASNGQGNTEAFF; J gene: TRBJ1-1; D gene: NA; clone size: NA; V gene: TRBV19
CDR3 DNA: TGTGCCAGCAGCTTATGGGACAGGCCTAATGAAAAACTGTTTTTT; CDR3 protein: CASSLWDRPNEKLFF; J gene: TRBJ1-4; D gene: TRBD1; clone size: NA; V gene: TRBV5-8
CDR3 DNA: TGTGCCAGTTCCATAGCGGGAACCTACAATGAGCAGTTCTTC; CDR3 protein: CASSIAGTYNEQFF; J gene: TRBJ2-1; D gene: TRBD2; clone size: NA; V gene: TRBV19
CDR3 DNA: TGTGCCATCAGCACCGGGACAACGGGTGAAAAACTGTTTTTT; CDR3 protein: CAISTGTTGEKLFF; J gene: TRBJ1-4; D gene: NA; clone size: NA; V gene: TRBV10-3
CDR3 DNA: TGTGCCAGCAGTTTAACGGGACAGGGTGTCTACGAGCAGTACTTC; CDR3 protein: CASSLTGQGVYEQYF; J gene: TRBJ2-7; D gene: TRBD1; clone size: NA; V gene: TRBV6-5
CDR3 DNA: TGTGCCAGCAGCTTCGCTTCGACAGGCCCTGAACCCACCGGGGAGCTGTTTTTT; CDR3 protein: CASSFASTGPEPTGELFF; J gene: TRBJ2-2; D gene: NA; clone size: NA; V gene: TRBV7-6
CDR3 DNA: TGTGCCAGCAGAGGTGGACAGGGGGCGTCTCGCTATGGCTACACCTTC; CDR3 protein: CASRGGQGASRYGYTF; J gene: TRBJ1-2; D gene: TRBD1; clone size: NA; V gene: TRBV28
CDR3 DNA: TGTGCCAGCAGTTTATTTCTGGTGGGGACTAGCGGGGGGACGAGCTCCTACAATGAGCAGTTCTTC; CDR3 protein: CASSLFLVGTSGGTSSYNEQFF; J gene: TRBJ2-1; D gene: TRBD2; clone size: NA; V gene: TRBV28
CDR3 DNA: TGTGCCTGCAGGGTTTTGAGGACTGAAGCTTTCTTT; CDR3 protein: CACRVLRTEAFF; J gene: TRBJ1-1; D gene: NA; clone size: NA; V gene: TRBV30
CDR3 DNA: TGTGCAGCGGGAACTAACTATGGCTACACCTTC; CDR3 protein: CAAGTNYGYTF; J gene: TRBJ1-2; D gene: NA; clone size: NA; V gene: TRBV7-9
CDR3 DNA: TGTGCCATCAGTGCGACAGGGGGGGACTATGGCTACACCTTC; CDR3 protein: CAISATGGDYGYTF; J gene: TRBJ1-2; D gene: TRBD1; clone size: NA; V gene: TRBV10-3
CDR3 DNA: TGTGCCAGCAGTTTATCCCAGACAGGGGGGGTTCATGGCTACACCTTC; CDR3 protein: CASSLSQTGGVHGYTF; J gene: TRBJ1-2; D gene: TRBD1; clone size: NA; V gene: TRBV27
CDR3 DNA: TGTGCCCGAGTGGGAGGATTGAACACTGAAGCTTTCTTT; CDR3 protein: CARVGGLNTEAFF; J gene: TRBJ1-1; D gene: NA; clone size: NA; V gene: TRBV19
CDR3 DNA: TGTGCCAGCAGCCAAGGACTCGGGAGGGTGTTGGGGAACACTGAAGCTTTCTTT; CDR3 protein: CASSQGLGRVLGNTEAFF; J gene: TRBJ1-1; D gene: NA; clone size: NA; V gene: TRBV14
CDR3 DNA: TGTGCCAGCAGCTTGGTCGGCACTGAAGCTTTCTTT; CDR3 protein: CASSLVGTEAFF; J gene: TRBJ1-1; D gene: NA; clone size: NA; V gene: TRBV5-1
CDR3 DNA: TGTGCCAGCAGTTTAAGGGACAAAGTCGGCGAAAAACTGTTTTTT; CDR3 protein: CASSLRDKVGEKLFF; J gene: TRBJ1-4; D gene: NA; clone size: once; V gene: TRBV28
CDR3 DNA: TGTGCCAGCAGTCCCGGGACTAGCGGGGGCACAGATACGCAGTATTTT; CDR3 protein: CASSPGTSGGTDTQYF; J gene: TRBJ2-3; D gene: TRBD2; clone size: NA; V gene: TRBV27
CDR3 DNA: TGCGCCAGCAGCCAAGAAGACAGGGGTAAGGCTGGCTACACCTTC; CDR3 protein: CASSQEDRGKAGYTF; J gene: TRBJ1-2; D gene: TRBD1; clone size: NA; V gene: TRBV4-3
CDR3 DNA: TGTGCCAGCAGCCCAACCGGGACTAGCGTAGCTAGGACAGATACGCAGTATTTT; CDR3 protein: CASSPTGTSVARTDTQYF; J gene: TRBJ2-3; D gene: TRBD2; clone size: NA; V gene: TRBV5-4
CDR3 DNA: TGCGCCAGCAGCCAAAAAAAAACAGGGGCCCCTAAGGCTGAAGCTTTCTTT; CDR3 protein: CASSQKKTGAPKAEAFF; J gene: TRBJ1-1; D gene: TRBD1; clone size: NA; V gene: TRBV4-3
CDR3 DNA: TGTGCCACCAGCAGCCCTCGGGTGGCGGGGGTCTACAATGAGCAGTTCTTC; CDR3 protein: CATSSPRVAGVYNEQFF; J gene: TRBJ2-1; D gene: TRBD2; clone size: few; V gene: TRBV15
CDR3 DNA: TGTGCCAGCAGCGCGGACAGGGCGGGCTACACCTTC; CDR3 protein: CASSADRAGYTF; J gene: TRBJ1-2; D gene: TRBD1; clone size: NA; V gene: TRBV7-9
CDR3 DNA: TGTGCCACCAGCAGAGTAACGGGGATAGAGCAGTACTTC; CDR3 protein: CATSRVTGIEQYF; J gene: TRBJ2-7; D gene: NA; clone size: once; V gene: TRBV15
CDR3 DNA: TGTGCCAGCAGCCAGGGACTAGCGGGGGAGGGTGCGGCTTTTCGGGATACGCAGTATTTT; CDR3 protein: CASSQGLAGEGAAFRDTQYF; J gene: TRBJ2-3; D gene: TRBD2; clone size: NA; V gene: TRBV4-2
CDR3 DNA: TGTGCTAGTGGTTTGGGGAGTTCGGGTGGCTACACCTTC; CDR3 protein: CASGLGSSGGYTF; J gene: TRBJ1-2; D gene: NA; clone size: NA; V gene: TRBV12-5
CDR3 DNA: TGTGCCAGCTCGTCCAGGGGGCCAGATACGCAGTATTTT; CDR3 protein: CASSSRGPDTQYF; J gene: TRBJ2-3; D gene: TRBD1; clone size: NA; V gene: TRBV18
CDR3 DNA: TGTGCCAGTAGTATATCCAGGGCCGGGGCCAACGTCCTGACTTTC; CDR3 protein: CASSISRAGANVLTF; J gene: TRBJ2-6; D gene: NA; clone size: NA; V gene: TRBV19
CDR3 DNA: TGTGCCAGCACCCCTGGGGCGGGAAAAGCCAGCCAGCCCCAGCATTTT; CDR3 protein: CASTPGAGKASQPQHF; J gene: TRBJ1-5; D gene: NA; clone size: NA; V gene: TRBV28
CDR3 DNA: TGTGCCAGCAGTTACGACAGGGTGCGCACTGAAGCTTTCTTT; CDR3 protein: CASSYDRVRTEAFF; J gene: TRBJ1-1; D gene: TRBD1; clone size: NA; V gene: TRBV6-5
CDR3 DNA: TGTGCCAGCAGCTTGGACAGGGGGCGGCTCACTGAAGCTTTCTTT; CDR3 protein: CASSLDRGRLTEAFF; J gene: TRBJ1-1; D gene: TRBD1; clone size: NA; V gene: TRBV5-4
CDR3 DNA: TGTGCCAGTCCCCTCAGTGAGGGACAGGCTCTCATGAACACTGAAGCTTTCTTT; CDR3 protein: CASPLSEGQALMNTEAFF; J gene: TRBJ1-1; D gene: TRBD1; clone size: NA; V gene: TRBV19
CDR3 DNA: TGTGCCAGCAGCACCCGTCGCGGGGGAGGGAGGTCCAAAAACATTCAGTACTTC; CDR3 protein: CASSTRRGGGRSKNIQYF; J gene: TRBJ2-4; D gene: TRBD2; clone size: NA; V gene: TRBV11-2
CDR3 DNA: TGTGCCAGCAGTTTAAGGACAGGACAGGGCTATGAGCAGTTCTTC; CDR3 protein: CASSLRTGQGYEQFF; J gene: TRBJ2-1; D gene: TRBD1; clone size: NA; V gene: TRBV27
CDR3 DNA: TGCGCCAGCAGCTCACTGGCGGGGGGGCAGGATACGCAGTATTTT; CDR3 protein: CASSSLAGGQDTQYF; J gene: TRBJ2-3; D gene: TRBD2; clone size: NA; V gene: TRBV5-1
CDR3 DNA: TGTGCCAGCAGCCCCACAGGGGATCAGCCCCAGCATTTT; CDR3 protein: CASSPTGDQPQHF; J gene: TRBJ1-5; D gene: TRBD1; clone size: NA; V gene: TRBV9
CDR3 DNA: TGCGCCAGCAGCCAAGACGGACAGGGGGTTACCAAAAACATTCAGTACTTC; CDR3 protein: CASSQDGQGVTKNIQYF; J gene: TRBJ2-4; D gene: TRBD1; clone size: NA; V gene: TRBV4-3
CDR3 DNA: TGTGCCAGCTCACCGACCGGGAGCGACACTGAAGCTTTCTTT; CDR3 protein: CASSPTGSDTEAFF; J gene: TRBJ1-1; D gene: NA; clone size: NA; V gene: TRBV18
CDR3 DNA: TGTGCCAGCAGCCCGTGGGGGCGCACTAATGAAAAACTGTTTTTT; CDR3 protein: CASSPWGRTNEKLFF; J gene: TRBJ1-4; D gene: NA; clone size: NA; V gene: TRBV7-2